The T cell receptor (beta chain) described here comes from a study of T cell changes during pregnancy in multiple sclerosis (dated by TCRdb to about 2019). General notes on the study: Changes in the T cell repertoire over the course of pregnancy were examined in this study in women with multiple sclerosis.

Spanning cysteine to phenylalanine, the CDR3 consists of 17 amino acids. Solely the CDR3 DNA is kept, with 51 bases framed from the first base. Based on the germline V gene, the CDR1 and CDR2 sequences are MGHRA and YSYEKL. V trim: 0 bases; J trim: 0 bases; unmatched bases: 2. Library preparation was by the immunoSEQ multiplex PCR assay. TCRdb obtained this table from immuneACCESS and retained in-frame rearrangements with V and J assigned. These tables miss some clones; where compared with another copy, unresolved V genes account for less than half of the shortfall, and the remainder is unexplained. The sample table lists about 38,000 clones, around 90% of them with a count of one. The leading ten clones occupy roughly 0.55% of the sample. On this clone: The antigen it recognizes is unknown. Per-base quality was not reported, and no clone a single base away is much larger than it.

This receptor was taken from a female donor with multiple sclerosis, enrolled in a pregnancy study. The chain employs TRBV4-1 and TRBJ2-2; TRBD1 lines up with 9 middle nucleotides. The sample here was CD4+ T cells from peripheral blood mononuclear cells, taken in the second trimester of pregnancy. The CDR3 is CASSQDRQGANTGELFF. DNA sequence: TGCGCCAGCAGCCAAGATCGACAGGGGGCGAACACCGGGGAGCTGTTTTTT.